Below, one TCR beta chain is given with its context. The antigen is undetermined. The data were obtained in a study of shared clonotypes between healthy human individuals. Study-level information: Researchers assigned three CD4 naive, three CD4 memory, two CD8 naive and one CD8 memory plate to each donor.

Roughly 27,000 T cell genomes, or about 0.2 ug DNA, went into the sorted-subset replicate PCRs. TCRdb's copy holds only in-frame clones and misses some; the assay was immunoSEQ multiplex PCR. This sample has more than 600,000 clones; about 90% occur once, and the top ten carry 24%. Findings of the study overall: Incomplete sequencing of sorted subsets was indicated by rarefaction despite large depth. Clonotypes shared by all four sorted-subset donors had higher generation probabilities than non-shared clonotypes.

Naive CD8 populations comprised CD45RO-negative cells positively selected for CCR7, excluding terminally differentiated effector memory CD45RA+ cells. V was pared by 4 bases and J by 7 bases, with 22 bases between. Germline V gene sequence: CDR1 MGHRA, CDR2 YSYEKL. This CDR3 spans 16 amino acids. The chain employs TRBV4-1 and TRBJ2-5, with a possible D match to TRBD2 (6 bases). The sequence derives from a man aged 30 to 39 in good health. The specimen sequenced was naive CD8+ T cells sorted from blood. The CDR3 reads CASSPGGAAFEGTQYF. DNA for the CDR3: TGCGCCAGCAGCCCGGGCGGGGCGGCCTTTGAAGGGACCCAGTACTTC.